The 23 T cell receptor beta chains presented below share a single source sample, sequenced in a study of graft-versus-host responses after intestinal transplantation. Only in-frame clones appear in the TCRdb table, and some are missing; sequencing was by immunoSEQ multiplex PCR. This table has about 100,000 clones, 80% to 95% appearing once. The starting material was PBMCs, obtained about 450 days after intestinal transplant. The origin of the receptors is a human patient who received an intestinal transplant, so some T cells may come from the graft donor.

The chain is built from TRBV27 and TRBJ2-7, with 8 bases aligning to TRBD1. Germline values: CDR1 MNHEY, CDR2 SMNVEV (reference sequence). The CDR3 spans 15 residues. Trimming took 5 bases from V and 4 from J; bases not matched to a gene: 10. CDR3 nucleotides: TGTGCCAGCAGTCCCGGCCGGGGACAGGCGTACGAGCAGTACTTC. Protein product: CASSPGRGQAYEQYF.

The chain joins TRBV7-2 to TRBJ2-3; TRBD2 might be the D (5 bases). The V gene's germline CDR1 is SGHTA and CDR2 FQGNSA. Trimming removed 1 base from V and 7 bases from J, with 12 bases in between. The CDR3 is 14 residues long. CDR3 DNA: TGTGCCAGCAGCTTAGGGCACGCGGGCTATACGCAGTATTTT. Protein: CASSLGHAGYTQYF. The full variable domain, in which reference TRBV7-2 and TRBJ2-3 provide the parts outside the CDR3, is GAGVSQSPSNKVTEKGKDVELRCDPISGHTALYWYRQSLGQGLEFLIYFQGNSAPDKSGLPSDRFSAERTGGSVSTLTIQRTQQEDSAVYLCASSLGHAGYTQYFGPGTRLTVL.

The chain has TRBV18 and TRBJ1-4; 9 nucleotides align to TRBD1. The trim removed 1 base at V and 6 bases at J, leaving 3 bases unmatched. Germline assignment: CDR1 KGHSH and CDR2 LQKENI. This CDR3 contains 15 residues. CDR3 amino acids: CASSPRTGEDEKLFF. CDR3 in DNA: TGTGCCAGCTCACCACGGACAGGGGAAGATGAAAAACTGTTTTTT.

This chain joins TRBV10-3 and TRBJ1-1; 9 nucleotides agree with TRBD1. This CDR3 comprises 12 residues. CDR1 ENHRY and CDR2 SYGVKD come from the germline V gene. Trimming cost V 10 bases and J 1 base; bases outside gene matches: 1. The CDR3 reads CATGQGNTEAFF. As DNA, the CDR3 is TGTGCCACGGGACAGGGGAACACTGAAGCTTTCTTT.

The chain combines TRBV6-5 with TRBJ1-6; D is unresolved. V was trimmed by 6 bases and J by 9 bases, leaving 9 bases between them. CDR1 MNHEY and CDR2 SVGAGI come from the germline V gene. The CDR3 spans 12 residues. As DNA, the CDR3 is TGTGCCAGCAGCCCAAGACGTTCACCCCTCCACTTT. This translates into CASSPRRSPLHF.

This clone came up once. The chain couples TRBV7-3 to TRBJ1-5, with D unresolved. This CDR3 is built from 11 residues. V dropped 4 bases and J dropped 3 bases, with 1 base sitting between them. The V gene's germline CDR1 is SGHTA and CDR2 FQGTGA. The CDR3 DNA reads TGTGCCAGCAGCTCCAATCAGCCCCAGCATTTT. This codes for CASSSNQPQHF.

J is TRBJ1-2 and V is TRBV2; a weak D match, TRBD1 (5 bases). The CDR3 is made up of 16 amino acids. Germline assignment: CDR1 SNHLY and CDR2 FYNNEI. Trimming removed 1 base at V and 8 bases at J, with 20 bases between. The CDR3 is CASSEVRRSGHKGYTF. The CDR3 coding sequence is TGTGCCAGCAGTGAAGTTAGGAGGTCAGGGCACAAGGGCTACACCTTC.

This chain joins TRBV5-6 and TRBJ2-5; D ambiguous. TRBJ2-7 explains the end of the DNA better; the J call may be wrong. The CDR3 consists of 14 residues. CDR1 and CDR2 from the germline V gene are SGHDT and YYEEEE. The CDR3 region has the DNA TGTGCCAGCAGCTTGGCCCCTTCTGGGTACGAGCAGTACTTC. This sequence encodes CASSLAPSGYEQYF.

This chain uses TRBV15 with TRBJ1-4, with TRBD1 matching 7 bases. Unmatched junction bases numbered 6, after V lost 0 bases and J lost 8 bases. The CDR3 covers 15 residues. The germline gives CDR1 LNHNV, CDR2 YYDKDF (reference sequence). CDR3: CATSRDLTGAEKLFF. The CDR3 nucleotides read TGTGCCACCAGCAGAGATCTTACAGGGGCCGAAAAACTGTTTTTT. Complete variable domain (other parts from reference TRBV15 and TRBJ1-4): DAMVIQNPRYQVTQFGKPVTLSCSQTLNHNVMYWYQQKSSQAPKLLFHYYDKDFNNEADTPDNFQSRRPNTSFCFLDIRSPGLGDTAMYLCATSRDLTGAEKLFFGSGTQLSVL.

DNA for the CDR3: TGTGCCAGCAGCTTCGGGTACGGAAACACCATATATTTT. It codes for CASSFGYGNTIYF. This rearrangement joins TRBV5-6 to TRBJ1-3; D ambiguous. Germline V gene sequence: CDR1 SGHDT, CDR2 YYEEEE. V was shortened by 2 bases and J by 4 bases, with 7 bases between the two germline ends. The CDR3 is made up of 13 amino acids.

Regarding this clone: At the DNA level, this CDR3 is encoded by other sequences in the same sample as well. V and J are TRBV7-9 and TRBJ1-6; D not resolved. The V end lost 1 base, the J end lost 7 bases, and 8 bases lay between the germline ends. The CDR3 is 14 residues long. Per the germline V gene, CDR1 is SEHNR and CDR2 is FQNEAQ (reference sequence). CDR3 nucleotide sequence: TGTGCCAGCAGCTTAGTGGTAGGAAATTCACCCCTCCACTTT. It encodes CASSLVVGNSPLHF.

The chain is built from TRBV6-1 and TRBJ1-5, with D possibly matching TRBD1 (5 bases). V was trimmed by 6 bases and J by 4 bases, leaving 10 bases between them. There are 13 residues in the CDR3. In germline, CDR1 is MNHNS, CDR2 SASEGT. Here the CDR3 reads CASSGGRNQPQHF. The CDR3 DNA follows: TGTGCCAGCAGCGGGGGGAGAAATCAGCCCCAGCATTTT.

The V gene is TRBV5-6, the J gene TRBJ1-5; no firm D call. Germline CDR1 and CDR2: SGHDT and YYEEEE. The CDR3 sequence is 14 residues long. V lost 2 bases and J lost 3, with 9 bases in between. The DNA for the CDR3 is TGTGCCAGCAGCTTTGGGCGGAACAATCAGCCCCAGCATTTT. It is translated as CASSFGRNNQPQHF.

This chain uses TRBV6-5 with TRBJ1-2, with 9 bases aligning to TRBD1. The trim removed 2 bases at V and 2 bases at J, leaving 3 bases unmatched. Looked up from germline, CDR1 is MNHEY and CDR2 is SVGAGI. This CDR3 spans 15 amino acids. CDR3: CASSYEGQGNYGYTF. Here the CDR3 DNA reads TGTGCCAGCAGTTACGAGGGACAGGGAAACTATGGCTACACCTTC.

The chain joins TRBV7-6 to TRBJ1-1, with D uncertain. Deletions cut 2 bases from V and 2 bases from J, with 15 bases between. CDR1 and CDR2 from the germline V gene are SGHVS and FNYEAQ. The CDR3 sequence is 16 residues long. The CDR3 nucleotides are TGTGCCAGCAGCTTAAGGGTAGGGCAGGCAAACACTGAAGCTTTCTTT. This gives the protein CASSLRVGQANTEAFF.

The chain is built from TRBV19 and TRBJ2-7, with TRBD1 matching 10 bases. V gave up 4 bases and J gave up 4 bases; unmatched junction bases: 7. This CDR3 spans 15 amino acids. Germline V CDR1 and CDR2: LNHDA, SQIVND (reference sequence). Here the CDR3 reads CASSNAGTGVYEQYF. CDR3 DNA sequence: TGTGCCAGTAGTAATGCCGGGACAGGGGTGTACGAGCAGTACTTC.

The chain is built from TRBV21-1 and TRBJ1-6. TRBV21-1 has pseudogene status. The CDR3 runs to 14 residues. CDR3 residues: CASRDIRKTSPLHF. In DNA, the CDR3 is TGTGCCAGCAGGGATATAAGAAAGACTTCACCCCTCCACTTT.

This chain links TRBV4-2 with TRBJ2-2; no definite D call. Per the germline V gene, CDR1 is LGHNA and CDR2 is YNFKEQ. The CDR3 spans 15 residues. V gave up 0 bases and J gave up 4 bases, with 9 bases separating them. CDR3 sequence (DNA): TGTGCCAGCAGCCAAGATTTTTTGGGCACCGGGGAGCTGTTTTTT. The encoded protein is CASSQDFLGTGELFF.

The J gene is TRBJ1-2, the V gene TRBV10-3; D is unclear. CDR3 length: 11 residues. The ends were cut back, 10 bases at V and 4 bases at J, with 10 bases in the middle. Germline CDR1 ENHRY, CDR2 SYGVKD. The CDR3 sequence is CATHSGYGYTF. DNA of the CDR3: TGTGCCACCCACTCAGGCTATGGCTACACCTTC.

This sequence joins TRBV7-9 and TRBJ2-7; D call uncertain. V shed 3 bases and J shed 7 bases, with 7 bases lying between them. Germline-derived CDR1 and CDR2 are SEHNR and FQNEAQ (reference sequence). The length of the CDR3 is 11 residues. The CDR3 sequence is CASSFVGEQYF. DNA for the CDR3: TGTGCCAGCAGCTTCGTGGGGGAGCAGTACTTC.

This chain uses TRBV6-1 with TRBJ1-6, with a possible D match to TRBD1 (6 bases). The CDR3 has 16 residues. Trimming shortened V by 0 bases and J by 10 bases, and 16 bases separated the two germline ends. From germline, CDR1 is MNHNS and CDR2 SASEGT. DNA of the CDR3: TGTGCCAGCAGTGAAGCCTGGGTCGGGGGGGGCTCACCCCTCCACTTT. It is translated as CASSEAWVGGGSPLHF.

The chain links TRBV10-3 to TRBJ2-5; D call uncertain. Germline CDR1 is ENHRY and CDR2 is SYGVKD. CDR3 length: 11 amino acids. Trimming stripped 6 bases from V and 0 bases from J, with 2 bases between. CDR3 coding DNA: TGTGCCATCAGCAACCAAGAGACCCAGTACTTC. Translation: CAISNQETQYF.

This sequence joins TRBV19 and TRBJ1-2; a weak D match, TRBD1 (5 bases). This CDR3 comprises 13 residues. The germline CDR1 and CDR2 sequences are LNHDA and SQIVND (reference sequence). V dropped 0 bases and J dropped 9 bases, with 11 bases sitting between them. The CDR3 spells CASSIDVPGSYTF. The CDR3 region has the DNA TGTGCCAGTAGTATAGATGTGCCAGGGAGCTACACCTTC. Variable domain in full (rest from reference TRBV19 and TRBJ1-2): DGGITQSPKYLFRKEGQNVTLSCEQNLNHDAMYWYRQDPGQGLRLIYYSQIVNDFQKGDIAEGYSVSREKKESFPLTVTSAQKNPTAFYLCASSIDVPGSYTFGSGTRLTVV.